This T cell receptor beta chain was identified during a study of T cells in Graves' hyperthyroidism and ophthalmopathy. Whole-study findings and limits: Ophthalmopathy was model-predicted a median roughly 6.3 months pre-onset.

Diagnosis rested on symptoms, serum thyroxine and TRAb, thyroid ultrasound, and orbital computed tomography. Researchers took RNA transcripts and amplified the TCR beta CDR3 regions from them. TCR CDR3 underwent first-round RT-PCR with the HTBI primer set. TCRdb re-derived calls from the multiplex PCR reads in MiXCR, one entry per CDR3 protein. The table lists some 800,000 distinct CDR3 sequences, over 35% of them singletons. This clonotype was recorded at least ten times. The antigen is undetermined. The TCR originated in a man aged 18-30 years with Graves' hyperthyroidism. Sequencing was performed on blood.

CDR3 protein: CASSPWTGTYEQYF. The CDR3 region has the DNA TGTGCCAGTAGTCCTTGGACAGGGACCTACGAGCAGTACTTC. V is TRBV19 and J is TRBJ2-7; 8 bases agree with TRBD1. Trimming took 5 bases from V and 2 from J; bases not matched to a gene: 5. The length of the CDR3 is 14 residues. The germline V gene has CDR1 LNHDA and CDR2 SQIVND (reference sequence). The variable domain in full, with the rest retrieved from reference TRBV19 and TRBJ2-7, is DGGITQSPKYLFRKEGQNVTLSCEQNLNHDAMYWYRQDPGQGLRLIYYSQIVNDFQKGDIAEGYSVSREKKESFPLTVTSAQKNPTAFYLCASSPWTGTYEQYFGPGTRLTVT.